These T cell receptor beta chains were read from a single sample in a study of T cell responses to AZD1222 COVID-19 vaccine. TCRdb's copy holds only in-frame clones and misses some; the assay was immunoSEQ multiplex PCR. The profile shows tens of thousands of clones, 65% to 85% of them singletons. The source was peripheral blood, collected 28 days after the second AZD1222 dose. The receptors originated from an adult who received the AZD1222 COVID-19 vaccine. The CDR3 runs from the conserved cysteine through the conserved F or W. D genes are given only for firm matches. Some rows have no size entry. The others give once, few or many, or a class for an expanded clone.

d_gene,j_gene,abundance,v_gene,CDR3nt,CDR3aa
TRBD2,TRBJ2-1,.,TRBV4-1,TGCGCCAGCAGCCAGTTTCTCGGGACTAGCGGGATAAGGGGTGAGCAGTTCTTC,CASSQFLGTSGIRGEQFF
TRBD2,TRBJ2-1,.,TRBV19,TGTGCCAGTAGTCCAAGTAGCGGGAGGGCCTACAATGAGCAGTTCTTC,CASSPSSGRAYNEQFF
.,TRBJ2-1,few,TRBV12-1,TGTGCCAGCAGCTTTCGGCTAGCGGGGTACAATGAGCAGTTCTTC,CASSFRLAGYNEQFF
TRBD1,TRBJ1-2,.,TRBV27,TGTGCCAGCAGGCCTACAGGGGGTGGCTACACCTTC,CASRPTGGGYTF
.,TRBJ2-3,.,TRBV14,TGTGCCAGCAGCCAAGAGGGGACCAAGCAGTATTTT,CASSQEGTKQYF
.,TRBJ2-3,.,TRBV9,TGTGCCAGCAGCGTAGAAGTGGGGCGGACCACAGATACGCAGTATTTT,CASSVEVGRTTDTQYF
.,TRBJ1-6,.,TRBV25-1,TGTGCCAGCAGTAGCCGGGTACGCCACGATTCACCCCTCCACTTT,CASSSRVRHDSPLHF
.,TRBJ1-4,.,TRBV4-1,TGCGCCAGCAGCCCCAGGACTAATGAAAAACTGTTTTTT,CASSPRTNEKLFF
TRBD2,TRBJ2-5,.,TRBV5-6,TGTGCCAGCAGCGATAGCGGGAGGGCGGTGGAGACCCAGTACTTC,CASSDSGRAVETQYF
.,TRBJ2-1,.,TRBV4-3,TGCGCCAGCAGCCAGTATGGGAATGAGCAGTTCTTC,CASSQYGNEQFF
TRBD1,TRBJ1-2,.,TRBV18,TGTGCCAGCTCACCAGGGCAGGGGGTTAACTATGGCTACACCTTC,CASSPGQGVNYGYTF